This entry describes one T cell receptor (beta chain). This specimen belongs to a study of blood T cell repertoires in COVID-19. Study summary: The samples span acute and convalescent COVID-19 from the United States, Italy and Spain. PBMCs, B-cell-depleted T cells, or T cells were the source of the cDNA or gDNA that made up the material.

Per the original data handling: Estimation of nucleated cell counts was performed using reference gene primer amplification. The data were produced by immunoSEQ multiplex PCR, yet TCRdb's version contains in-frame clones alone and is incomplete. V and J calls and clone size follow that table, whereas D and trimming were derived from the DNA. This table holds roughly 250,000 clones, about 90% found once. The source material was peripheral blood. The sequence was collected from a man aged 55 to 70 who had recovered from COVID-19.

The CDR3 region has the DNA TGTGCCAGCACGAGTGGCGGGGCCTTCACCGGGGAGCTGTTTTTT. Its protein product is CASTSGGAFTGELFF. V and J are TRBV6-5 and TRBJ2-2; TRBD2 might be the D (6 bases). The germline V and J ends were trimmed by 7 bases and 4 bases, with 16 bases remaining between them. The CDR3 covers 15 residues. Germline values: CDR1 MNHEY, CDR2 SVGAGI.